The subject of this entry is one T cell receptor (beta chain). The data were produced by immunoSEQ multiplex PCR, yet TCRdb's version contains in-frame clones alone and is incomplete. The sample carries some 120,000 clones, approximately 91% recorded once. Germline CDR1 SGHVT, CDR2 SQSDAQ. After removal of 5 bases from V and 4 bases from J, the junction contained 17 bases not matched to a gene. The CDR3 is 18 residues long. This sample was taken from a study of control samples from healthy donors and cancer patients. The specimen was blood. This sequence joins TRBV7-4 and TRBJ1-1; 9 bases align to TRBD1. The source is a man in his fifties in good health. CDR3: CASSNLWDRAFVCTEAFF. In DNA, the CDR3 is TGTGCCAGCAGCAACCTTTGGGACAGGGCTTTTGTGTGCACTGAAGCTTTCTTT.